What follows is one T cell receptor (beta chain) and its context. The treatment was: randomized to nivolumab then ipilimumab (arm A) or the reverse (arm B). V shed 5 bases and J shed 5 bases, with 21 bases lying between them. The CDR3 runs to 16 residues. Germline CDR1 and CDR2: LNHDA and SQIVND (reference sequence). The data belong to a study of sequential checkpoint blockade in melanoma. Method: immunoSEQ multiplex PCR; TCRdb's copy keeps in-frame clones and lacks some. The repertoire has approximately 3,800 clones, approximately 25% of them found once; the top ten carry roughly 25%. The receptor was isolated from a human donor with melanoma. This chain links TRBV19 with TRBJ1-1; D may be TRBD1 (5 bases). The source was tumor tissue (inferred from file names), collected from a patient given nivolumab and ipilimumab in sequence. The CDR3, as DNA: TGTGCCAGTAGTTCCCGCACAGGAAATCGAATGACTGAAGCTTTCTTT. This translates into CASSSRTGNRMTEAFF.